This T cell receptor (beta chain) originates from a study of cytomegalovirus exposure and HLA in healthy donors. It was with 60 Vbeta and 13 Jbeta primers that the PCR ran. Method: immunoSEQ multiplex PCR; TCRdb's copy keeps in-frame clones and lacks some. Of some 100,000 clones detected, 65% to 80% appear once; the ten largest clones hold approximately 9.9%. V was cut by 5 bases and J by 6 bases, with 13 bases left in between. The CDR3 contains 13 residues. In germline, CDR1 is SNHLY, CDR2 FYNNEI. This clone has only a few counts. The sample taken for sequencing was PBMCs. The rearrangement joins TRBV2 to TRBJ1-2, with TRBD1 as a possible D gene (5 bases). The TCR comes from a middle-aged man in good health and CMV-seropositive. CDR3 loop: CASSLQGQDGYTF. DNA of the CDR3: TGTGCCAGCAGTCTCCAGGGCCAAGATGGCTACACCTTC.